Listed below are T cell receptor beta chains from one sample, sequenced in a study of read filtering for tumor transcriptome and immune sequencing. TCRdb re-called the reads through MiXCR, storing one row per CDR3 protein. The table lists roughly 130,000 distinct CDR3 sequences, 10% to 15% of them singletons. Sequencing was done on a sample of a population of CD138-negative cells sorted from bone marrow. The receptor source for this set is a donor aged 40 or older with multiple myeloma. Each CDR3 is given with its conserved first and last residue. Fields, in order: CDR3 length, clone size, D gene, J gene, V gene, CDR3 DNA, CDR3 protein. D genes are given only for firm matches. Rows give clone size only sometimes, using once, few, many, or a class for an expanded clone.

cdr3_length: 16; clone_size: NA; d_call: NA; j_call: TRBJ2-1; v_call: TRBV5-1; cdr3_nt: TGCGCCAGCAGCTTGGTCCCAGCTAACCCTTACAATGAGCAGTTCTTC; cdr3_aa: CASSLVPANPYNEQFF
cdr3_length: 18; clone_size: many; d_call: TRBD2; j_call: TRBJ2-1; v_call: TRBV19; cdr3_nt: TGTGCCAGTACCAAGGGACTAGCGGGAAATACGCCTCTCAATGAGCAGTTCTTC; cdr3_aa: CASTKGLAGNTPLNEQFF
cdr3_length: 12; clone_size: many; d_call: NA; j_call: TRBJ2-3; v_call: TRBV5-8; cdr3_nt: TGTGCCAGCAGCAGTAGCACAGATACGCAGTATTTT; cdr3_aa: CASSSSTDTQYF
cdr3_length: 14; clone_size: many; d_call: TRBD1; j_call: TRBJ1-1; v_call: TRBV7-9; cdr3_nt: TGTGCCAGCAGCTCCAGGGGGGAGTACACTGAAGCTTTCTTT; cdr3_aa: CASSSRGEYTEAFF
cdr3_length: 14; clone_size: many; d_call: TRBD1; j_call: TRBJ2-1; v_call: TRBV29-1; cdr3_nt: TGCAGCGCAGGGGGGACAGGGGGATCCAATGAGCAGTTCTTC; cdr3_aa: CSAGGTGGSNEQFF
cdr3_length: 17; clone_size: many; d_call: TRBD1; j_call: TRBJ2-1; v_call: TRBV5-4; cdr3_nt: TGTGCCAGCAGCTTGCCTCTGGGACAGGTATCCTACAATGAGCAGTTCTTC; cdr3_aa: CASSLPLGQVSYNEQFF
cdr3_length: 14; clone_size: many; d_call: NA; j_call: TRBJ2-2; v_call: TRBV30; cdr3_nt: TGTGCCTGGAGTGGGAACGTGGAGACCGGGGAGCTGTTTTTT; cdr3_aa: CAWSGNVETGELFF
cdr3_length: 13; clone_size: many; d_call: NA; j_call: TRBJ2-5; v_call: TRBV28; cdr3_nt: TGTGCCAGCAGTCCTTACAGGAAAGAGACCCAGTACTTC; cdr3_aa: CASSPYRKETQYF
cdr3_length: 13; clone_size: many; d_call: TRBD1; j_call: TRBJ1-2; v_call: TRBV2; cdr3_nt: TGTGCCAGCAGTTTACAGGGGAACTATGGCTACACCTTC; cdr3_aa: CASSLQGNYGYTF
cdr3_length: 15; clone_size: many; d_call: TRBD2; j_call: TRBJ2-3; v_call: TRBV7-9; cdr3_nt: TGTGCCAGCAGCTTACAGCGGGGGGGCCAAGATACGCAGTATTTT; cdr3_aa: CASSLQRGGQDTQYF
cdr3_length: 14; clone_size: medium-sized; d_call: NA; j_call: TRBJ2-5; v_call: TRBV29-1; cdr3_nt: TGCAGCGTTGCACCCGAAGGGAATCAAGAGACCCAGTACTTC; cdr3_aa: CSVAPEGNQETQYF
cdr3_length: 16; clone_size: NA; d_call: TRBD1; j_call: TRBJ2-3; v_call: TRBV5-1; cdr3_nt: TGCGCCAGCAGCATCGACGGACAGGGGGTGGTAGATACGCAGTATTTT; cdr3_aa: CASSIDGQGVVDTQYF
cdr3_length: 16; clone_size: many; d_call: NA; j_call: TRBJ2-6; v_call: TRBV12-5; cdr3_nt: TGTGCTAGTGGTTTGGAAGACTATCCTGGGGCCAACGTCCTGACTTTC; cdr3_aa: CASGLEDYPGANVLTF
cdr3_length: 18; clone_size: many; d_call: TRBD2; j_call: TRBJ2-6; v_call: TRBV4-2; cdr3_nt: TGTGCCAGCAGCCAAGGGGCTAGCGGGACCTCTGGGGCCAACGTCCTGACTTTC; cdr3_aa: CASSQGASGTSGANVLTF
cdr3_length: 16; clone_size: many; d_call: TRBD2; j_call: TRBJ2-1; v_call: TRBV30; cdr3_nt: TGTGCCTGGAGGGCTAGCGGGAGCAGCAGCGGAAATGAGCAGTTCTTC; cdr3_aa: CAWRASGSSSGNEQFF
cdr3_length: 15; clone_size: many; d_call: NA; j_call: TRBJ2-3; v_call: TRBV6-5; cdr3_nt: TGTGCCAGCAGAGACGCAGGGGCCGGCACAGATACGCAGTATTTT; cdr3_aa: CASRDAGAGTDTQYF
cdr3_length: 13; clone_size: many; d_call: NA; j_call: TRBJ2-2; v_call: TRBV29-1; cdr3_nt: TGCAGCGTTGTCCCGAGGGGCACCGGGGAGCTGTTTTTT; cdr3_aa: CSVVPRGTGELFF
cdr3_length: 13; clone_size: many; d_call: TRBD1; j_call: TRBJ2-7; v_call: TRBV7-7; cdr3_nt: TGTGCTAGCAGCCGGGACAGGGGTGGAGAGCAGTACTTC; cdr3_aa: CASSRDRGGEQYF
cdr3_length: 21; clone_size: few; d_call: TRBD1; j_call: TRBJ2-7; v_call: TRBV20-1; cdr3_nt: TGCAGTGCTAGTTCAGTATCCGGGACAGGGGGCGAGATCGGAGACCCGTACGAGCAGTACTTC; cdr3_aa: CSASSVSGTGGEIGDPYEQYF
cdr3_length: 14; clone_size: many; d_call: NA; j_call: TRBJ2-1; v_call: TRBV29-1; cdr3_nt: TGCAGCGTTGATGTATCGGGGCGGATGAATGAGCAGTTCTTC; cdr3_aa: CSVDVSGRMNEQFF
cdr3_length: 14; clone_size: many; d_call: TRBD1; j_call: TRBJ1-4; v_call: TRBV5-1; cdr3_nt: TGCGCCAGCAGCTTTGGACAGGGGAATGAAAAACTGTTTTTT; cdr3_aa: CASSFGQGNEKLFF
cdr3_length: 13; clone_size: many; d_call: NA; j_call: TRBJ2-1; v_call: TRBV11-2; cdr3_nt: TGTGCCAGCAGCTTTTCGGGCCCCGGTGAGCAGTTCTTC; cdr3_aa: CASSFSGPGEQFF
cdr3_length: 13; clone_size: many; d_call: NA; j_call: TRBJ2-7; v_call: TRBV6-6; cdr3_nt: TGTGCCAGCAGTTTAGCGTCGACCTACGAGCAGTACTTC; cdr3_aa: CASSLASTYEQYF
cdr3_length: 13; clone_size: many; d_call: NA; j_call: TRBJ2-1; v_call: TRBV30; cdr3_nt: TGTGCCTGGAGTGTGAATCGAGAGGGGGAGCAGTTCTTC; cdr3_aa: CAWSVNREGEQFF
cdr3_length: 14; clone_size: many; d_call: TRBD1; j_call: TRBJ1-2; v_call: TRBV6-5; cdr3_nt: TGTGCCAGCAGTTCCCGGGACAGGGGGCATGGCTACACCTTC; cdr3_aa: CASSSRDRGHGYTF
cdr3_length: 15; clone_size: many; d_call: NA; j_call: TRBJ2-1; v_call: TRBV12-5; cdr3_nt: TGTGCTAGGAAGGTGGGGCACAGCTCCTACAATGAGCAGTTCTTC; cdr3_aa: CARKVGHSSYNEQFF
cdr3_length: 14; clone_size: many; d_call: NA; j_call: TRBJ2-7; v_call: TRBV7-8; cdr3_nt: TGTGCCAGCAGCTTATCCGGGACGGGCTACGAGCAGTACTTC; cdr3_aa: CASSLSGTGYEQYF
cdr3_length: 15; clone_size: many; d_call: NA; j_call: TRBJ2-7; v_call: TRBV6-1; cdr3_nt: TGTGCCAGCAGCCCAAGGGGCGCGGGTACCTACGAGCAGTACTTC; cdr3_aa: CASSPRGAGTYEQYF
cdr3_length: 16; clone_size: many; d_call: TRBD1; j_call: TRBJ2-2; v_call: TRBV18; cdr3_nt: TGTGCCAGCTCACCAATCCAGGGGGCGAACACCGGGGAGCTGTTTTTT; cdr3_aa: CASSPIQGANTGELFF
cdr3_length: 15; clone_size: many; d_call: NA; j_call: TRBJ1-1; v_call: TRBV28; cdr3_nt: TGTGCCAGCAACGTCCCGGCAGGGGCAAACACTGAAGCTTTCTTT; cdr3_aa: CASNVPAGANTEAFF
cdr3_length: 14; clone_size: many; d_call: TRBD1; j_call: TRBJ1-2; v_call: TRBV2; cdr3_nt: TGTGCCAGCAGGAAGGCCGGGACAGACTATGGCTACACCTTC; cdr3_aa: CASRKAGTDYGYTF
cdr3_length: 12; clone_size: many; d_call: NA; j_call: TRBJ1-1; v_call: TRBV7-2; cdr3_nt: TGTGCCAGCACTAGGGGGAACACTGAAGCTTTCTTT; cdr3_aa: CASTRGNTEAFF
cdr3_length: 15; clone_size: NA; d_call: TRBD1; j_call: TRBJ2-5; v_call: TRBV18; cdr3_nt: TGTGCCAGCTCCGACCGGGACAGGTCACGAGAGACCCAGTACTTC; cdr3_aa: CASSDRDRSRETQYF
cdr3_length: 15; clone_size: few; d_call: TRBD2; j_call: TRBJ2-7; v_call: TRBV24-1; cdr3_nt: TGTGCCACCAGTGATCGGGAGGGACGAGGGGACGAGCAGTACTTC; cdr3_aa: CATSDREGRGDEQYF
cdr3_length: 13; clone_size: many; d_call: NA; j_call: TRBJ1-1; v_call: TRBV7-2; cdr3_nt: TGTGCCAGCAGCTTACGAGAGAACACTGAAGCTTTCTTT; cdr3_aa: CASSLRENTEAFF
cdr3_length: 13; clone_size: many; d_call: NA; j_call: TRBJ1-1; v_call: TRBV29-1; cdr3_nt: TGCAGCGTTGAGGCAGGGAGAGGGGCTGAAGCTTTCTTT; cdr3_aa: CSVEAGRGAEAFF
cdr3_length: 14; clone_size: NA; d_call: NA; j_call: TRBJ2-7; v_call: TRBV7-9; cdr3_nt: TGTGCCAGCAGCTTGGGTCGGGGTCGCAACGAGCAGTACTTC; cdr3_aa: CASSLGRGRNEQYF
cdr3_length: 16; clone_size: NA; d_call: TRBD2; j_call: TRBJ2-1; v_call: TRBV2; cdr3_nt: TGTGCCAGCAAGAAGGGTAGGGCTAGCGGGCGGAATGAGCAGTTCTTC; cdr3_aa: CASKKGRASGRNEQFF
cdr3_length: 15; clone_size: NA; d_call: NA; j_call: TRBJ1-3; v_call: TRBV10-3; cdr3_nt: TGTGCCATCAGTGACAGGGCCGGCTCTGGAAACACCATATGTTTT; cdr3_aa: CAISDRAGSGNTICF
cdr3_length: 14; clone_size: NA; d_call: NA; j_call: TRBJ2-1; v_call: TRBV5-1; cdr3_nt: TGCGCCAGCAGCAGGCAGGGCGGAGACAATGAGCAGTTCTTC; cdr3_aa: CASSRQGGDNEQFF
cdr3_length: 14; clone_size: many; d_call: NA; j_call: TRBJ1-1; v_call: TRBV18; cdr3_nt: TGTGCCAGCTCACCACCGGGCCGGGTTACTGAAGCTTTCTTT; cdr3_aa: CASSPPGRVTEAFF
cdr3_length: 12; clone_size: many; d_call: NA; j_call: TRBJ2-3; v_call: TRBV11-2; cdr3_nt: TGTGCCAGCAGCCAACACACAGATACGCAGTATTTT; cdr3_aa: CASSQHTDTQYF
cdr3_length: 16; clone_size: few; d_call: NA; j_call: TRBJ2-2; v_call: TRBV3-1; cdr3_nt: TGTGCCAGCAGCCAAGCCGAGACAACGAACACCGGGGAGCTGTTTTTT; cdr3_aa: CASSQAETTNTGELFF
cdr3_length: 14; clone_size: NA; d_call: TRBD1; j_call: TRBJ1-1; v_call: TRBV12-3/TRBV12-4; cdr3_nt: TGTGCCAGCAGCCCCGTTCGGACAGGGGGCGAAGCTTTCTTT; cdr3_aa: CASSPVRTGGEAFF
cdr3_length: 13; clone_size: many; d_call: NA; j_call: TRBJ1-2; v_call: TRBV5-5; cdr3_nt: TGTGCCAGCAGCTGGGCATCTAACTATGGCTACACCTTC; cdr3_aa: CASSWASNYGYTF
cdr3_length: 11; clone_size: few; d_call: NA; j_call: TRBJ1-2; v_call: TRBV30; cdr3_nt: TGTGCCTGGACGAGGGGTATCGGCTACACCTTC; cdr3_aa: CAWTRGIGYTF
cdr3_length: 13; clone_size: NA; d_call: NA; j_call: TRBJ2-7; v_call: TRBV19; cdr3_nt: TGTGCCAGTGGAAAGGACTTACTAGGCGAGCAGTACTTC; cdr3_aa: CASGKDLLGEQYF
cdr3_length: 13; clone_size: many; d_call: NA; j_call: TRBJ1-5; v_call: TRBV7-8; cdr3_nt: TGTGCCAGCAGCTCCGATAGCAATCAGCCCCAGCATTTT; cdr3_aa: CASSSDSNQPQHF
cdr3_length: 16; clone_size: many; d_call: TRBD2; j_call: TRBJ2-1; v_call: TRBV12-3/TRBV12-4; cdr3_nt: TGTGCCAGCAGTTTAGCCTCGGGGGGGCCCGAAAATGAGCAGTTCTTC; cdr3_aa: CASSLASGGPENEQFF
cdr3_length: 12; clone_size: NA; d_call: NA; j_call: TRBJ2-7; v_call: TRBV3-1; cdr3_nt: TGTGCCAGCAGCCAAGGGAATCGCAGGCAGTACTTC; cdr3_aa: CASSQGNRRQYF
cdr3_length: 13; clone_size: few; d_call: NA; j_call: TRBJ2-1; v_call: TRBV20-1; cdr3_nt: TGCAGGGCTAGGAGGGGACAGTCGAATGAGCAGTTCTTC; cdr3_aa: CRARRGQSNEQFF
cdr3_length: 16; clone_size: many; d_call: TRBD1; j_call: TRBJ1-5; v_call: TRBV28; cdr3_nt: TGTGCCAGCAGTTACATGGGGACAGGGGGCAATCAGCCCCAGCATTTT; cdr3_aa: CASSYMGTGGNQPQHF
cdr3_length: 14; clone_size: many; d_call: NA; j_call: TRBJ2-7; v_call: TRBV6-1; cdr3_nt: TGTGCCAGCAGTCGCGCGGGGGCACACTACGAGCAGTACTTC; cdr3_aa: CASSRAGAHYEQYF